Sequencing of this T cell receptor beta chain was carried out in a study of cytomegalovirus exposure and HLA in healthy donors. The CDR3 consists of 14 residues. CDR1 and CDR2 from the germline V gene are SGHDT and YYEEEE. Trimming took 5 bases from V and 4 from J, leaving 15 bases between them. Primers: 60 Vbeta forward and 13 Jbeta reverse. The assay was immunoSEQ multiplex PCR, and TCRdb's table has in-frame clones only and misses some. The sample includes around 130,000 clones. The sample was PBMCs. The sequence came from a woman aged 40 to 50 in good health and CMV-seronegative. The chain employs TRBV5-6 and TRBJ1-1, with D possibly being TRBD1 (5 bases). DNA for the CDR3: TGTGCCAGCAGTAGAGGAGGGGAAAGCACTGAAGCTTTCTTT. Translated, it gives CASSRGGESTEAFF.